The entry below describes one T cell receptor beta chain. The method was immunoSEQ multiplex PCR; TCRdb's version includes in-frame clones alone and lacks a portion of them. The table lists about 90,000 clones, 80% to 90% of them singletons, with 7% to 8.5% in the top ten. In germline, CDR1 is SGDLS, CDR2 YYNGEE. V lost 4 bases, J lost 0 bases, and 12 bases lay in between. The CDR3 is 15 residues long. These data come from a study of OX40 agonist ivuxolimab in advanced cancers. Looking at the study overall: Participants could have had prior anti-PD-1, anti-PD-L1 or anti-CTLA-4 therapy, and roughly 40% had some.

Sample: CD4+ or CD8+ T cells sorted from blood, taken in a trial of the OX40 agonist ivuxolimab. V is TRBV9 and J is TRBJ2-3, with D perhaps given as TRBD1 or TRBD2 (6 bases each). The clonotype comes from an adult with an advanced solid tumor such as melanoma, head and neck, liver or kidney cancer. The CDR3 DNA reads as TGTGCCAGCAGCCCAACGGGGGCCAGCACAGATACGCAGTATTTT. Its protein is CASSPTGASTDTQYF.